This TCR beta chain was found in a study of CD8+ T cells in alopecia areata. Turning to the study itself: The study gave treated patients oral tofacitinib at 5 to 10 mg twice daily. Regarding the study as a whole: While tofacitinib was given, many expanded lesional clones persisted in scalp and blood.

Germline loops: CDR1 GTSNPN, CDR2 SVGIG (reference sequence). V lost 5 bases to trimming and J lost 0 bases; unmatched junction nucleotides: 5. This CDR3 comprises 15 residues. About this clone itself: Its specificity is not known.

Treatment described: oral pan-JAK inhibitor, 5-10 mg twice daily. The authors sorted CD4+ and CD8+ T cells from PBMCs. The sequencing template was cDNA reverse transcribed from extracted RNA. Sequencing used immunoSEQ multiplex PCR; TCRdb keeps in-frame clones, though not all of them. The sample has 150,000 to 200,000 clones, 64% seen once. The sequencing used CD4+ T cells sorted from blood, collected at week 49, from a patient treated with tofacitinib. This chain links TRBV30 with TRBJ2-2; 8 bases line up with TRBD1. The origin of this receptor is a human donor with alopecia areata. CDR3: CAWDRGLTNTGELFF. The CDR3 nucleotides are TGTGCCTGGGACAGGGGCCTTACGAACACCGGGGAGCTGTTTTTT.